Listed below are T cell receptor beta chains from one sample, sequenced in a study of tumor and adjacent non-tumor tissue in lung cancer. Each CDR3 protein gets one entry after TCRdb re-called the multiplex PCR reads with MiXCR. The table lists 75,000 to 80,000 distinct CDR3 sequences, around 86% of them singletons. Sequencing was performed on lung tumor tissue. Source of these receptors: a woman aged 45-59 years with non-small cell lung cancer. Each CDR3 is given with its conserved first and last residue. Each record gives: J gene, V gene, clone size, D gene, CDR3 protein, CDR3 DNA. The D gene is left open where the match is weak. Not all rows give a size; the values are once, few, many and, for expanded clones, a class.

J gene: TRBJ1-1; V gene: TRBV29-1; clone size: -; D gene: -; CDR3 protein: CSGERGLDEAFF; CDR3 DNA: TGCAGCGGCGAGAGGGGGTTGGATGAGGCTTTCTTT
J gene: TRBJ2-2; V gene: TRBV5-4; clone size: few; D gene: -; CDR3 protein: CASNFVGGELLF; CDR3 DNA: TGTGCCAGCAACTTTGTGGGCGGGGAGCTGCTTTTT
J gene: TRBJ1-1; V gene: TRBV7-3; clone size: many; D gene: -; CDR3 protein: CASSPPGEKAFF; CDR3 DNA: TGTGCCAGCAGCCCCCCGGGGGAGAAAGCTTTCTTT
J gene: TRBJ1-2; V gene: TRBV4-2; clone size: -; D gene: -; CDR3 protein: CVSSQERAVSGGYTF; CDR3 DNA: TGTGTCAGCAGCCAGGAGAGAGCCGTCAGCGGTGGCTACACCTTC
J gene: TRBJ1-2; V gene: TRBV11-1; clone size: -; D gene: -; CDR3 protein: CVSSSERASNYGCTF; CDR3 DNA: -
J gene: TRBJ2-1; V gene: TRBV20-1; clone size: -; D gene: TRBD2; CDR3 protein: CSVNLAGLNEQFF; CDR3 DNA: TGCAGTGTCAATTTAGCGGGTCTGAATGAGCAATTCTTC
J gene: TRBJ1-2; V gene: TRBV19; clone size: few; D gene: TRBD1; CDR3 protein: CASAGQANYGYTF; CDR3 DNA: TGTGCCAGTGCGGGACAGGCGAACTATGGCTACACCTTC
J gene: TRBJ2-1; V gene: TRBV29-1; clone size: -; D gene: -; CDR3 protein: CRGYSLSYNEQFF; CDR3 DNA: TGTAGAGGCTACAGCCTGTCCTACAATGAGCAGTTCTTC
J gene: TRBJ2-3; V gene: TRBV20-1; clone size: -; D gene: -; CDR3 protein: CSVTRLHTDTQYF; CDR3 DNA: TGCAGTGTTACCCGACTGCACACAGATACGCAATATTTT
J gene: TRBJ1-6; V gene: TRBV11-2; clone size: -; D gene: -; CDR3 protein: CASSIDAGQSLLYF; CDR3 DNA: TGTGCCAGCAGCATAGATGCAGGGCAATCACTCCTCTACTTT
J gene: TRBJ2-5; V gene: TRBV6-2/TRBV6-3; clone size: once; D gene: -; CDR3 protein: CASSYNYRQKRTVPQETQYF; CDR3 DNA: TGTGCCAGCAGTTACAATTACCGACAGAAAAGGACTGTCCCCCAAGAGACCCAGTACTTC
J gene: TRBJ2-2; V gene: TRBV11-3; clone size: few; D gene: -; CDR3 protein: CASRLGQAGKLFF; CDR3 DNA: TGTGCCAGCAGATTAGGGCAGGCCGGGAAGCTGTTTTTT
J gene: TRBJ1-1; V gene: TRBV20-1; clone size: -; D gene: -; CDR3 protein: CSARDGRDTEVFF; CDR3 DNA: TGCAGTGCTAGAGATGGTAGAGACACTGAAGTCTTCTTT
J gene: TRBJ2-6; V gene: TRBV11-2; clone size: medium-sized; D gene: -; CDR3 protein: CASSLLSSGANVLTF; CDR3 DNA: TGTGCCAGCAGCTTGTTAAGCTCTGGGGCCAACGTCCTGACTTTC
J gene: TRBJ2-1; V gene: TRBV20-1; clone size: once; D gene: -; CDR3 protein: CSAGETANEQFF; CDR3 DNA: TGCAGTGCTGGTGAGACCGCAAATGAGCAGTTCTTC
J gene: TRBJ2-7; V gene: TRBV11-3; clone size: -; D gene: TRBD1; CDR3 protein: CASSRPGTGFHEQYF; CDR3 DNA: TGTGCCAGCAGCCGTCCCGGGACAGGGTTCCACGAGCAGTACTTC
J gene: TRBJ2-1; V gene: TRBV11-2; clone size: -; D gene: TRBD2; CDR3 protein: CANAPEGGRSSYNEQLF; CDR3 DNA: TGTGCCAACGCCCCAGAGGGCGGGAGAAGCTCCTACAATGAGCAGCTCTTC
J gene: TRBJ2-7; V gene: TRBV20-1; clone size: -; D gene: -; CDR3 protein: CSARDEWGSRYGQYF; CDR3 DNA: TGCAGTGCTAGAGATGAATGGGGGAGTAGGTACGGGCAGTACTTC
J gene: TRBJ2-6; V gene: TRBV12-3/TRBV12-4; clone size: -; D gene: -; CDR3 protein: CASSLLGGLGTNVLIF; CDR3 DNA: TGTGCCAGCAGCCTCCTTGGGGGTCTGGGGACCAACGTCCTGATTTTC
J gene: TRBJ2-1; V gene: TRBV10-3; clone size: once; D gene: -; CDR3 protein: CAISESSRKRNEQFF; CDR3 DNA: TGTGCCATCAGTGAATCTAGCAGGAAGCGGAATGAGCAGTTCTTC
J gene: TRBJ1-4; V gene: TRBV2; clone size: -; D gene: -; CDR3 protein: CASSAQPALLATNEKLFF; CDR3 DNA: TGTGCCAGCAGTGCCCAGCCAGCCCTACTAGCAACTAATGAAAAACTGTTTTTT
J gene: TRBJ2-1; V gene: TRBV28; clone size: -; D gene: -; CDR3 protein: CATSSGTPFSEQFF; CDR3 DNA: TGTGCCACCTCCTCCGGGACACCTTTCAGTGAGCAGTTCTTC
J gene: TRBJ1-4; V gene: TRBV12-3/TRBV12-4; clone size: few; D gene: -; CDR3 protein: CAGSLMGHSDEKLFF; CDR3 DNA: TGTGCCGGCAGTTTGATGGGGCATTCGGATGAGAAACTGTTTTTT
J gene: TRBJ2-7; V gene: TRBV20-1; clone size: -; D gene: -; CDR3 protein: CSASRESVQYEQYF; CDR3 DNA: TGCAGTGCCTCCAGAGAGTCGGTGCAATACGAGCAGTACTTC
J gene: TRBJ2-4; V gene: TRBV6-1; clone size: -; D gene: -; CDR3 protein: CASSESRLSGGQNIQYF; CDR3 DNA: TGTGCCAGCAGTGAATCCCGTCTATCTGGGGGACAAAACATTCAGTACTTC
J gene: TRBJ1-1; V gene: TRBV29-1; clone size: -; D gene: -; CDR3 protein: CGVSKGWDTEAFF; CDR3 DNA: TGCGGCGTCTCCAAGGGGTGGGACACTGAAGCCTTCTTT
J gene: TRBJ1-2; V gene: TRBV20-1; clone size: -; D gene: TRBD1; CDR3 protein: CSVKNRDRLYTF; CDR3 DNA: TGCAGTGTTAAGAACCGGGACAGACTGTACACCTTC
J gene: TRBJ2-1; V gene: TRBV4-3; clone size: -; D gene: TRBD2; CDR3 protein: CASVQTSVSNSYNEQFF; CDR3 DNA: TGCGCCAGCGTCCAAACTAGCGTTTCGAACTCCTACAATGAGCAGTTCTTC
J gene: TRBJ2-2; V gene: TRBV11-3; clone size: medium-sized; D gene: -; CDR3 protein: CASSLTATSTGELFF; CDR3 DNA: TGTGCCAGCAGCTTGACAGCCACGAGCACCGGGGAGCTGTTTTTT
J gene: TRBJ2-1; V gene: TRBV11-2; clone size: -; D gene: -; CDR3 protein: CVSNKWGGGYNEQFF; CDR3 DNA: TGTGTCAGCAACAAATGGGGAGGAGGCTACAATGAGCAGTTCTTC
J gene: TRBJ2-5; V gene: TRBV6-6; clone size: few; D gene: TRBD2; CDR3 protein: CDGSWSGGPRGQYF; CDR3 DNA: TGTGACGGCAGTTGGAGCGGGGGACCGAGGGGCCAGTACTTC
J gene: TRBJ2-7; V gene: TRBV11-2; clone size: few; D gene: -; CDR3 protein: CASRLRGLMVSDEQYF; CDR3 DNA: TGTGCCAGCAGGCTAAGAGGACTAATGGTATCGGACGAGCAGTACTTC
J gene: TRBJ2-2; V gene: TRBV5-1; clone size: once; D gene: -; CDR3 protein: CANSLTINTGELFF; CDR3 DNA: TGCGCCAACAGCTTGACTATTAACACCGGGGAGCTGTTTTTT
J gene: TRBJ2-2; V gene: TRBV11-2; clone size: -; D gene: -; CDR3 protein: CASRRAAAAGEMFF; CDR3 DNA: TGTGCCAGCAGACGCGCTGCGGCGGCCGGGGAGATGTTTTTT
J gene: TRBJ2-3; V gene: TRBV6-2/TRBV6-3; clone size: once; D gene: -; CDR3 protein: CASSYSEGSAQNF; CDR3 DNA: TGTGCCAGCAGTTACTCGGAGGGTTCGGCACAGAATTTT
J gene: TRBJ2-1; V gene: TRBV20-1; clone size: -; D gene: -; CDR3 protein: CSANPRDILYYNEQFF; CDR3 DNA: TGCAGTGCTAACCCTCGGGACATCCTCTACTACAATGAGCAGTTCTTC
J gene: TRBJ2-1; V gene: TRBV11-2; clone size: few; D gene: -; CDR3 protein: CASNLVQSVYNEQFF; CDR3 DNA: TGTGCTAGCAACTTAGTTCAGAGTGTATACAATGAGCAGTTCTTC
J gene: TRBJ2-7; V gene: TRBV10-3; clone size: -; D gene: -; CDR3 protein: CAISGGGPYEQYF; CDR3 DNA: TGTGCCATCAGTGGTGGCGGACCCTACGAGCAGTACTTC
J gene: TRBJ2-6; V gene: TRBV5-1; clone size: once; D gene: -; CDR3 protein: CASNHGGYGANVLTF; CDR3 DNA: TGCGCCAGCAACCATGGGGGCTACGGGGCCAACGTCCTGACTTTC
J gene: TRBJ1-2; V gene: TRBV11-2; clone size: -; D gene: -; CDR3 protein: CVSSLKGGPNFGYTF; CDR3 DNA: TGTGTCAGCAGCCTAAAGGGGGGGCCCAACTTTGGCTACACCTTC
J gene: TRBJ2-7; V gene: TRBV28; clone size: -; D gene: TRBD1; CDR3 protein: CASSSIDRGDGQEQYF; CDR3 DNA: TGTGCCAGCAGTTCGATCGACAGGGGAGATGGCCAGGAGCAGTACTTT
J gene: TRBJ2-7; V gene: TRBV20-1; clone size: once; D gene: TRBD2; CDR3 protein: CSPRKGGTSGNEQYF; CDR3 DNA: TGCAGTCCTAGGAAGGGGGGGACTAGCGGGAACGAGCAATACTTC
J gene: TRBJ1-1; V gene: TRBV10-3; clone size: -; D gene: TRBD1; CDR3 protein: CAIHTPGQGNTEAFF; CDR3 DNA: TGTGCCATCCACACTCCGGGACAGGGGAACACTGAAGCTTTCTTT
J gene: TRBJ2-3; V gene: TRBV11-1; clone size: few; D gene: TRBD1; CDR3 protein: CASTGTGIDTQYF; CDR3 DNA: TGTGCCAGCACTGGGACAGGGATTGATACGCAGTATTTT
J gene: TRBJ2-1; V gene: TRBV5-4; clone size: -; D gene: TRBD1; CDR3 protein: CACSPGTGRDEQFF; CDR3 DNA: TGTGCCTGTAGCCCTGGGACAGGGAGGGATGAGCAGTTCTTC
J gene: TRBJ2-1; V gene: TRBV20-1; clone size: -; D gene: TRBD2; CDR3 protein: CSASGSSGRFINEQFF; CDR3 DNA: TGCAGTGCGTCCGGGAGTAGCGGGAGATTTATAAATGAGCAGTTCTTC
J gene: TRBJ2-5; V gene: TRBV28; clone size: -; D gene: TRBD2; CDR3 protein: CASSPLTSEVRETQYF; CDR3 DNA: TGTGCCAGCAGCCCCCTCACTAGCGAAGTAAGAGAGACCCAGTACTTC
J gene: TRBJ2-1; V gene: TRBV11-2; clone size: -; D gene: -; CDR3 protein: CASCLGQTNVQFF; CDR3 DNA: TGTGCCAGCTGCTTGGGACAAACCAATGTACAGTTCTTC
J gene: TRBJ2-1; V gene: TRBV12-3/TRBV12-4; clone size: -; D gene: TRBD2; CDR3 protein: CTSVPGGAYNEQLF; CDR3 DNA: TGTACCAGCGTACCGGGAGGCGCCTACAATGAGCAGCTCTTC
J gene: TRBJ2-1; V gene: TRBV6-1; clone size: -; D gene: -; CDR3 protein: CASSELGGSLSYNEQFF; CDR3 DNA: TGTGCCAGCAGTGAATTAGGTGGGTCGTTGTCCTACAATGAGCAGTTCTTC
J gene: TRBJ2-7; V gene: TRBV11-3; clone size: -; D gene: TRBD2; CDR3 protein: CASSLDLAGGFYDQYF; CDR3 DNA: TGTGCCAGCAGCTTAGATCTAGCGGGAGGATTCTACGATCAATACTTC
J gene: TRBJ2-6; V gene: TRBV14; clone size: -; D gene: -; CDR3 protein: CVSSFGASRANVLTF; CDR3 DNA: TGTGTCAGCAGCTTCGGGGCCTCTAGGGCCAACGTCCTGACTTTC
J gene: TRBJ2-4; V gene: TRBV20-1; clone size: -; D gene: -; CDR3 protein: CSATKTSTNIQKF; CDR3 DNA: TGCAGTGCGACTAAAACGTCCACAAACATTCAGAAGTTC
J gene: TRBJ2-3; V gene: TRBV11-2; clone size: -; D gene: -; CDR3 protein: CASNSTFPRGTQYF; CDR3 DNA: TGTGCCAGCAACTCAACGTTCCCAAGGGGGACGCAGTATTTT
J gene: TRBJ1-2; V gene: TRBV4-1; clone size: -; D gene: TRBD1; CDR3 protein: CAISQAPPGQGVLGYTF; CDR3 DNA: TGCGCCATCAGCCAAGCTCCACCGGGACAGGGGGTGCTGGGCTACACCTTC
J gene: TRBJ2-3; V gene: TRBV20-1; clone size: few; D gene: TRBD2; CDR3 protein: CSVSESGSADMQYF; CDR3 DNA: TGCAGTGTTAGTGAAAGCGGGAGTGCAGATATGCAGTATTTT